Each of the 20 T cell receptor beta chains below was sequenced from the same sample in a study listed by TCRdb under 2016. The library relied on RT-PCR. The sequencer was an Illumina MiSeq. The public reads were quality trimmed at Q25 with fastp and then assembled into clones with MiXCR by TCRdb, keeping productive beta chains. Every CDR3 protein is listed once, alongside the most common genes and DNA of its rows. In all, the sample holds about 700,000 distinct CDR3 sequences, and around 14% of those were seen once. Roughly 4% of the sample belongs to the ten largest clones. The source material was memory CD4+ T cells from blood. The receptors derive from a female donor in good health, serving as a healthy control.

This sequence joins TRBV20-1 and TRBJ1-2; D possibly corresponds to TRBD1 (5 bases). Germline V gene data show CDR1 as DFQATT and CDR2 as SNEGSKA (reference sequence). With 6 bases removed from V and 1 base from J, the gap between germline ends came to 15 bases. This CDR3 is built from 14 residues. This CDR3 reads CSAQTTELNYGYTF. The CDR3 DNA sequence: TGCAGTGCCCAAACGACAGAGCTTAACTATGGCTACACCTTC.

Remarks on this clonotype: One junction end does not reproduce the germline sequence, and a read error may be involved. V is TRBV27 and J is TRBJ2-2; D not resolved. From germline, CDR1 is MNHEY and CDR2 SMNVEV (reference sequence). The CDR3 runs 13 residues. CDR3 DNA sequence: TGTACCAGCAGTTCCCATAACACCGGGGAGCTGTTTTTT. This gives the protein CTSSSHNTGELFF.

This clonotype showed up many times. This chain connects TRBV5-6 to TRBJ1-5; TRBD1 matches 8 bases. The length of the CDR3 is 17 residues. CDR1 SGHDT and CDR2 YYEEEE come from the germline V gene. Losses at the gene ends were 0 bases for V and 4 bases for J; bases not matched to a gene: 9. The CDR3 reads CASSLGGRGRTNQPQHF. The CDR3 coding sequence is TGTGCCAGCAGCTTGGGCGGCAGGGGGCGGACTAATCAGCCCCAGCATTTT.

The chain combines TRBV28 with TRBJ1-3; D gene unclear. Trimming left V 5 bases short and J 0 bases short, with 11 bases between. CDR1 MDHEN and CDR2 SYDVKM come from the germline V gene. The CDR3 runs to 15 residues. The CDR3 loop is CASSDRPSSGNTIYF. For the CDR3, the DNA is TGTGCCAGCAGTGATAGGCCCAGCTCTGGAAACACCATATATTTT.

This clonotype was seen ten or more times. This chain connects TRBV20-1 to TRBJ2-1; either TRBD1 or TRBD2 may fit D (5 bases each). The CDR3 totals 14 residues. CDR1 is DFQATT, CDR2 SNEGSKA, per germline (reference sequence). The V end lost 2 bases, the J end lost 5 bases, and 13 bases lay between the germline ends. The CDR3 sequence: CSARLGTTNNEQFF. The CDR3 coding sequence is TGCAGTGCTAGACTTGGGACGACCAACAATGAGCAGTTCTTC.

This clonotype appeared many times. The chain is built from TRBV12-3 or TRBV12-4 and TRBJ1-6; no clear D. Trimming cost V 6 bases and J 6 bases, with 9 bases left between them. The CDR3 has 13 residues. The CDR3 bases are TGTGCCAGCAGCTTTGGGGTTAATTCACCCCTCCACTTT. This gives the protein CASSFGVNSPLHF.

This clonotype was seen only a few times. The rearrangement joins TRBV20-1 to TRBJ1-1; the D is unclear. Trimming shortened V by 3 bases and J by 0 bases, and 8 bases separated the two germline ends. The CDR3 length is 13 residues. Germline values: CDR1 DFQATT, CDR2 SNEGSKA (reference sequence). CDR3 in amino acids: CSARFNLNTEAFF. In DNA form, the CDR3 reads TGCAGTGCTAGGTTCAACTTGAACACTGAAGCTTTCTTT.

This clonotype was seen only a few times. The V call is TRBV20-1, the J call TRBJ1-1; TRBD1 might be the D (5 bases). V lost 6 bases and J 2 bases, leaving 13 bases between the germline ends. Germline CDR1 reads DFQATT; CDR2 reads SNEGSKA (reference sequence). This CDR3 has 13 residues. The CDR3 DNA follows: TGCAGTGCAATCCGGGACGGTAACACTGAAGCTTTCTTT. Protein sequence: CSAIRDGNTEAFF.

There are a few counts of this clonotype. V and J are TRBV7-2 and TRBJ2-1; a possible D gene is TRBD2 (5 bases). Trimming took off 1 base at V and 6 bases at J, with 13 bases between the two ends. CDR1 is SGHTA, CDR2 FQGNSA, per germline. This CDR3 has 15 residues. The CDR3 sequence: CASSLGVAPINEQFF. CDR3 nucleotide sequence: TGTGCCAGCAGCTTAGGGGTAGCGCCAATCAATGAGCAGTTCTTC.

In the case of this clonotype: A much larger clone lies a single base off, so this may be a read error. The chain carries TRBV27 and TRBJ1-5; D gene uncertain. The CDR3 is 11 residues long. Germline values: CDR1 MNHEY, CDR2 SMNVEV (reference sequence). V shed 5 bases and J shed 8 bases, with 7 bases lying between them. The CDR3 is CASSRNKPQHF. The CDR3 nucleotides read TGTGCCAGCAGTCGTAATAAGCCCCAGCATTTT.

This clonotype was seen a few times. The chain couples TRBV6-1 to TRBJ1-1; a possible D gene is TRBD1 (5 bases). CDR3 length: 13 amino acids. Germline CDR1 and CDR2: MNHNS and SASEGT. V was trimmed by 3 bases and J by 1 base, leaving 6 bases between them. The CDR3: CASSDRANTEAFF. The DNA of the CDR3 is TGTGCCAGCAGTGACAGGGCGAACACTGAAGCTTTCTTT.

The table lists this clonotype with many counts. CDR3 sequence: CSVRRGAYNEQFF. For the CDR3, the DNA is TGCAGCGTTCGCCGGGGGGCCTACAATGAGCAGTTCTTC. This sequence joins TRBV29-1 and TRBJ2-1, with 7 positions matching TRBD2. V gave up 5 bases and J gave up 2 bases; unmatched junction bases: 3. The CDR3 has 13 residues. The V gene's germline CDR1 is SQVTM and CDR2 ANQGSEA.

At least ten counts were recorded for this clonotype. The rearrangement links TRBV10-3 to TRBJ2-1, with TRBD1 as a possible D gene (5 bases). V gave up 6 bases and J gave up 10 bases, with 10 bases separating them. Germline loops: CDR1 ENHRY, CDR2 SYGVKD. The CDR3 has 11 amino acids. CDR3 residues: CAIREDSEQFF. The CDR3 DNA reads TGTGCCATCAGGGAAGACAGCGAGCAGTTCTTC.

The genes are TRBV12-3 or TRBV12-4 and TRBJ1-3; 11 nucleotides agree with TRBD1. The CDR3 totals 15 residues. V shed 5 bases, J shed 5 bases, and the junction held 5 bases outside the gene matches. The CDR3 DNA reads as TGTGCCAGCAGTGAAAGGGACAGGGGGAGAAACACCATATATTTT. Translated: CASSERDRGRNTIYF.

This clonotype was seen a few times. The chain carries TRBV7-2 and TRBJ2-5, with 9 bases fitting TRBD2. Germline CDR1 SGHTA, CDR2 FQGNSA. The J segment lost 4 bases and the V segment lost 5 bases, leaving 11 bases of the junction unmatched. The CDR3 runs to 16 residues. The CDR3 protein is CASSDFRATSGETQYF. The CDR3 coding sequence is TGTGCCAGCAGCGACTTCCGCGCGACTAGCGGAGAGACCCAGTACTTC.

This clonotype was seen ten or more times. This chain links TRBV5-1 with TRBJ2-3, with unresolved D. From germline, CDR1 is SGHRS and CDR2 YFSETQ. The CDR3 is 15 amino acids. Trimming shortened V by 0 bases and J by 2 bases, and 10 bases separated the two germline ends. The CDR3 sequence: CASSLVSSDTDTQYF. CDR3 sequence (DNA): TGCGCCAGCAGCTTGGTGTCATCTGACACAGATACGCAGTATTTT.

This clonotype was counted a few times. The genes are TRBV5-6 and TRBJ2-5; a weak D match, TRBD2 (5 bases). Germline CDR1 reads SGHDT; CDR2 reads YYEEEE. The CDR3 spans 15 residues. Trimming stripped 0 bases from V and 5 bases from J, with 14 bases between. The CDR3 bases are TGTGCCAGCAGCTTGGGTTCTACGGGGTATGAGACCCAGTACTTC. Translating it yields CASSLGSTGYETQYF.

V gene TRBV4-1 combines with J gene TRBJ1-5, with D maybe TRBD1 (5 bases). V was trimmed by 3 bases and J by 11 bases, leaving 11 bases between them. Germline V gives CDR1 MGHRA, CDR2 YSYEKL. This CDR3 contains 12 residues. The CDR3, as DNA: TGCGCCAGCAGCCACCCCGAGGGGTCCCAGCATTTT. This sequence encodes CASSHPEGSQHF.

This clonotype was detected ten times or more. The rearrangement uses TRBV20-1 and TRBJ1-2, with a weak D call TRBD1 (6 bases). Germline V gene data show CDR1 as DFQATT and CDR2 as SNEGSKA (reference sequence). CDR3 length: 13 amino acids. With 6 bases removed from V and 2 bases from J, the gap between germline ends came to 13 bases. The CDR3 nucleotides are TGCAGTGCACAGACAGGCGGCAACTATGGCTACACCTTC. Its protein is CSAQTGGNYGYTF.

The CDR3 bases are TGTGCCAGCAGGACTGGACAGAAGATAGCGGGTGGCTACACCTTC. This encodes CASRTGQKIAGGYTF. This chain joins TRBV6-2 or TRBV6-3 and TRBJ1-2, with D tentatively TRBD1 (6 bases). The germline V and J ends were trimmed by 6 bases and 7 bases, with 21 bases remaining between them. CDR3 length equals 15 residues. Germline CDR1 and CDR2: MNHEY and SVGEGT.